Listed here are 6 T cell receptor beta chains from one sample, sequenced in a study of T cell responses to AZD1222 COVID-19 vaccine (dated by TCRdb to the early 2020s). The method behind the library was the immunoSEQ multiplex PCR assay. TCRdb's version of the immuneACCESS table is confined to in-frame rearrangements and falls short of the full clone set. An unresolved V gene accounts for under half of the shortfall where checked; the remainder is of unknown origin. This sample gives 150,000 or so clones in total; around nine tenths of them show up just once. Roughly 4.7% of the sample comes from the top ten. Sample time point, as interpreted from the label and publication: baseline before first vaccination. Sequenced material: peripheral blood, taken on day 0 of AZD1222 vaccination. The receptors derive from an adult in good health.

This clone was observed a few times. The genes are TRBV18 and TRBJ1-1; maybe TRBD1 (5 bases). Between the trimmed V and J ends, which lost 1 base and 5 bases, there was a span of 17 bases. Germline CDR1 is KGHSH and CDR2 is LQKENI. The CDR3 has 16 amino acids. The chain's CDR3 is CASSPQGLGRGTEAFF. CDR3 in DNA: TGTGCCAGCTCACCACAGGGATTGGGGCGGGGGACTGAAGCTTTCTTT.

J is TRBJ1-1 and V is TRBV3-1 (or the pseudogene TRBV3-2); 12 bases match TRBD1. CDR1 is LGHDT, CDR2 YNNKEL, per germline (reference sequence). The ends lost 4 bases at V and 7 bases at J; junction bases unmatched: 7. There are 15 residues in the CDR3. This CDR3 reads CASSLPGQGAGEAFF. As DNA, the CDR3 is TGTGCCAGCAGCCTCCCGGGACAGGGGGCAGGTGAAGCTTTCTTT.

V and J are TRBV5-1 and TRBJ2-3; 9 bases are shared with TRBD2. This CDR3 contains 16 residues. Trimming cost V 3 bases and J 5 bases; bases outside gene matches: 10. Germline V gives CDR1 SGHRS, CDR2 YFSETQ. The CDR3 region is CASSWGNAGGQDTQYF. The CDR3 region has the DNA TGCGCCAGCAGCTGGGGAAATGCGGGAGGGCAAGATACGCAGTATTTT. Full variable domain (rest looked up from reference TRBV5-1 and TRBJ2-3): KAGVTQTPRYLIKTRGQQVTLSCSPISGHRSVSWYQQTPGQGLQFLFEYFSETQRNKGNFPGRFSGRQFSNSRSEMNVSTLELGDSALYLCASSWGNAGGQDTQYFGPGTRLTVL.

The gene calls are TRBV6-6 and TRBJ2-7; tentative D call: TRBD1 (5 bases). Trimming cost V 7 bases and J 3 bases, with 13 bases left between them. Germline V gene sequence: CDR1 MNHNY, CDR2 SVGAGI (reference sequence). CDR3 length equals 13 residues. The CDR3 coding sequence is TGTGCCAGCACCGACAGTGGAAACTACGAGCAGTACTTC. Residues: CASTDSGNYEQYF.

This chain links TRBV6-2 or TRBV6-3 with TRBJ2-1, with TRBD2 matching over 7 bases. Germline V gives CDR1 MNHEY, CDR2 SVGEGT. The CDR3 spans 15 residues. Trimming at V came to 2 bases and at J to 9 bases, leaving 10 bases not matched to a gene. CDR3 amino acids: CASSYTRLASGEQFF. The CDR3 DNA is TGTGCCAGCAGTTACACCCGACTAGCCTCGGGTGAGCAGTTCTTC.

The V gene is TRBV27, the J gene TRBJ2-7; D might be TRBD2 (6 bases). V was trimmed by 3 bases and J by 3 bases, leaving 9 bases between them. The CDR3 is 13 amino acids. Per the germline V gene, CDR1 is MNHEY and CDR2 is SMNVEV (reference sequence). The CDR3 loop is CASSFTGSYEQYF. The CDR3 DNA is TGTGCCAGCAGTTTTACCGGGAGCTACGAGCAGTACTTC.